The 18 T cell receptor beta chains below come from one sample, sequenced in a study of blood T cell repertoires in COVID-19. This table comes from immunoSEQ multiplex PCR, and its TCRdb copy is limited to in-frame clones, with some not included. This repertoire shows about 220,000 clones, roughly four fifths found once; its top ten account for approximately 3.1%. Sequencing was performed on PBMCs or T cells enriched from blood (not recorded which). The receptors were sampled from a woman aged 60 to 75 who had recovered from COVID-19.

This chain links TRBV7-8 with TRBJ2-3; possible D gene TRBD1, 5 bases. The germline V and J ends were trimmed by 5 bases and 2 bases, with 14 bases remaining between them. The germline V gene encodes CDR1 SGHVS and CDR2 FQNEAQ. This CDR3 has 15 residues. CDR3 protein: CASSPGRVDTDTQYF. Written as DNA, the CDR3 is TGTGCCAGCAGCCCAGGGCGCGTTGACACAGATACGCAGTATTTT.

In DNA form, the CDR3 reads TGTGCCAGCAGCGTAGACCGGGATACGCAGTATTTT. It specifies CASSVDRDTQYF. The V and J genes are TRBV9 and TRBJ2-3, with D unresolved. Trimming stripped 0 bases from V and 6 bases from J, with 5 bases between. This CDR3 spans 12 amino acids. CDR1 and CDR2 from the germline V gene are SGDLS and YYNGEE.

V gene TRBV19 combines with J gene TRBJ2-1; 11 nucleotides align to TRBD2. The ends lost 1 base at V and 2 bases at J; junction bases unmatched: 4. Germline assignment: CDR1 LNHDA and CDR2 SQIVND (reference sequence). This CDR3 has 17 amino acids. CDR3 nucleotide sequence: TGTGCCAGTAGTATAGGACTAGCGGGGCTGACCTACAATGAGCAGTTCTTC. It translates to CASSIGLAGLTYNEQFF. Looking up the rest from reference TRBV19 and TRBJ2-1 gives the full variable domain: DGGITQSPKYLFRKEGQNVTLSCEQNLNHDAMYWYRQDPGQGLRLIYYSQIVNDFQKGDIAEGYSVSREKKESFPLTVTSAQKNPTAFYLCASSIGLAGLTYNEQFFGPGTRLTVL.

The CDR3 is CASSWGTGGDTEAFF. The CDR3 nucleotides are TGTGCCAGCAGCTGGGGGACAGGTGGGGACACTGAAGCTTTCTTT. This chain uses TRBV5-6 with TRBJ1-1; 8 positions match TRBD1. Trimming cost V 3 bases and J 3 bases; bases outside gene matches: 7. The CDR3 spans 15 residues. Germline V gives CDR1 SGHDT, CDR2 YYEEEE.

This clone has a handful of counts. The chain carries TRBV7-2 and TRBJ2-1; a weak D match, TRBD2 (5 bases). Trimming removed 1 base from V and 10 bases from J, with 14 bases in between. Germline V gives CDR1 SGHTA, CDR2 FQGNSA. The CDR3 consists of 14 residues. The CDR3 region has the DNA TGTGCCAGCAGCTTAGTGTTTAGGACGGGGGAGCAGTTCTTC. It specifies CASSLVFRTGEQFF.

The CDR3 DNA sequence: TGTGCCAGCTCATCCCGGACAGGGGGCTTATCTCGAAATGAAAAACTGTTTTTT. This translates into CASSSRTGGLSRNEKLFF. The chain combines TRBV18 with TRBJ1-4; 11 bases map to TRBD1. This CDR3 has 18 residues. The germline V gene has CDR1 KGHSH and CDR2 LQKENI. The ends lost 5 bases at V and 5 bases at J; junction bases unmatched: 13.

V gene TRBV10-1 combines with J gene TRBJ1-1; D may be TRBD1 (5 bases). Deletions cut 4 bases from V and 4 bases from J, with 25 bases between. The CDR3 runs 18 residues. CDR1 is WNHNN, CDR2 SYGVQD, per germline (reference sequence). CDR3 sequence (DNA): TGCGCCAGCAGTGCATTAGGGGCGGACACCCTCTCTCCCACTGAAGCTTTCTTT. It specifies CASSALGADTLSPTEAFF.

The V gene is TRBV7-2, the J gene TRBJ2-5; 7 nucleotides line up with TRBD1. The CDR3 contains 14 residues. Germline V gene sequence: CDR1 SGHTA, CDR2 FQGNSA. The junction had 3 bases not matched to a gene; V was cut back by 0 bases and J by 5 bases. CDR3 sequence (DNA): TGTGCCAGCAGCTTAGCAGGGGGCGTTGAGACCCAGTACTTC. This sequence encodes CASSLAGGVETQYF.

This clone has a single count. The chain carries TRBV5-1 and TRBJ2-4; 15 bases are shared with TRBD2. The germline V gene encodes CDR1 SGHRS and CDR2 YFSETQ. The CDR3 length is 16 residues. V trimming: 4 bases; J trimming: 4 bases; junction bases outside the gene matches: 3. The CDR3 spells CASSGTSGGSKNIQYF. The CDR3 DNA reads TGCGCCAGCAGCGGGACTAGCGGGGGGTCTAAAAACATTCAGTACTTC.

The chain has TRBV19 and TRBJ2-6, with D possibly TRBD1 on 6 matching bases. Germline V gene lookup returns CDR1 LNHDA and CDR2 SQIVND (reference sequence). Trimming cost V 6 bases and J 2 bases, with 11 bases left between them. The CDR3 runs 15 residues. The CDR3 region is CASSPRQAGANVLTF. The CDR3 DNA follows: TGTGCCAGTAGCCCGAGACAGGCTGGGGCCAACGTCCTGACTTTC.

The chain combines TRBV20-1 with TRBJ1-3; 9 nucleotides align to TRBD1. CDR1 is DFQATT and CDR2 is SNEGSKA in the germline V gene (reference sequence). The CDR3 covers 13 residues. V trimming: 3 bases; J trimming: 8 bases; junction bases outside the gene matches: 5. CDR3 DNA: TGCAGTGCTAGTGGGGACAGGGCTTACACCATATATTTT. Its translation is CSASGDRAYTIYF.

This rearrangement joins TRBV7-9 to TRBJ2-2; D is unresolved. The V gene lost 1 base and the J gene lost 4 bases, with 13 bases spanning the gap. Germline assignment: CDR1 SEHNR and CDR2 FQNEAQ (reference sequence). The CDR3 totals 16 residues. The CDR3 region is CASSLVGPTGTGELFF. CDR3 sequence (DNA): TGTGCCAGCAGCTTAGTCGGCCCCACGGGCACCGGGGAGCTGTTTTTT.

The V gene is TRBV7-9, the J gene TRBJ1-1; tentatively, D is TRBD1 (5 bases). V lost 5 bases, J lost 4 bases, and 14 bases lay in between. The germline gives CDR1 SEHNR, CDR2 FQNEAQ (reference sequence). CDR3 length: 14 amino acids. CDR3 region: CASSPPWGGTEAFF. The DNA for the CDR3 is TGTGCCAGCAGCCCCCCTTGGGGGGGCACTGAAGCTTTCTTT.

V gene TRBV12-5 combines with J gene TRBJ1-2; D is unclear. CDR1 and CDR2 (germline): LGHNT, FRNRAP. Trimming stripped 7 bases from V and 0 bases from J, with 21 bases between. The CDR3 spans 17 residues. CDR3: CASASKLRPISNYGYTF. The CDR3 bases are TGTGCTAGTGCTTCAAAACTGAGGCCTATCTCTAACTATGGCTACACCTTC.

The chain uses TRBV6-5 and TRBJ2-7; TRBD1 matches at 9 bases. This CDR3 is built from 14 residues. V lost 6 bases and J lost 6; bases outside the gene matches: 9. Germline CDR1 is MNHEY and CDR2 is SVGAGI. The CDR3 nucleotides read TGTGCCAGCAGATTGGACAGGGGTGGTGGCGAGCAGTACTTC. Its protein is CASRLDRGGGEQYF.

The CDR3 sequence: CSASNLAGSTGELFF. In nucleotides, the CDR3 is TGCAGTGCTAGTAATCTAGCGGGGAGTACCGGGGAGCTGTTTTTT. The chain links TRBV20-1 to TRBJ2-2; 9 bases agree with TRBD2. The ends lost 3 bases at V and 5 bases at J; junction bases unmatched: 7. The CDR3 sequence is 15 residues long. CDR1 DFQATT and CDR2 SNEGSKA come from the germline V gene (reference sequence).

This clone has just a few counts. The J gene is TRBJ1-3, the V gene TRBV6-4, with 12 bases matching TRBD1. V trimming: 6 bases; J trimming: 3 bases; junction bases outside the gene matches: 9. CDR3 length equals 17 residues. Germline V CDR1 and CDR2: MRHNA, SNTAGT. CDR3 loop: CASSQPGQGAHGNTIYF. The CDR3 DNA reads TGTGCCAGCAGCCAACCGGGACAGGGGGCGCATGGAAACACCATATATTTT.

The chain links TRBV2 to TRBJ2-7; TRBD1 matches at 11 bases. The germline V gene has CDR1 SNHLY and CDR2 FYNNEI. This CDR3 comprises 14 residues. The trim removed 7 bases at V and 3 bases at J, leaving 5 bases unmatched. The CDR3 DNA reads TGTGCCAGCAAGGGGGGGACAGGGGGCTACGAGCAGTACTTC. Protein: CASKGGTGGYEQYF. Full variable domain (rest looked up from reference TRBV2 and TRBJ2-7): EPEVTQTPSHQVTQMGQEVILRCVPISNHLYFYWYRQILGQKVEFLVSFYNNEISEKSEIFDDQFSVERPDGSNFTLKIRSTKLEDSAMYFCASKGGTGGYEQYFGPGTRLTVT.